The source of this TCR beta chain is a study of technical replicates of blood from several donors. Clones were sequenced by immunoSEQ multiplex PCR, and TCRdb holds only the in-frame ones, with some missing. The table records around 56,000 clones, 90% to 95% of them present only once. This CDR3 comprises 12 residues. With 0 bases removed from V and 6 bases from J, the gap between germline ends came to 6 bases. Germline V gene sequence: CDR1 SGHDT, CDR2 YYEEEE. The genes are TRBV5-6 and TRBJ2-5; D is uncertain. The receptor comes from a human donor in good health. Some clones in this sample may be carry-over from other donors' samples. The sequenced sample was PBMCs. The CDR3 DNA reads as TGTGCCAGCAGCTTGGCCGCGAAGACCCAGTACTTC. The encoded protein is CASSLAAKTQYF.